These T cell receptor beta chains were read from a single sample in a study of blood T cell repertoires in COVID-19. Assay: immunoSEQ multiplex PCR; the TCRdb copy retains only in-frame clones and omits some. Of 100,000 or so clones listed, almost 80% were seen once; the top ten hold around 10%. The sequenced sample was peripheral blood. The receptor set was obtained from a woman in her 70s with acute or convalescent COVID-19. CDR3s include the opening cysteine and the closing phenylalanine or tryptophan. D genes are given only for firm matches. The size field is filled for only some rows; it gives once, few, many or a size class.

size	D	V	J	CDR3	DNA
NA	NA	TRBV2	TRBJ1-5	CASSEAGTGNQPQHF	TGTGCCAGCAGTGAGGCTGGAACAGGGAATCAGCCCCAGCATTTT
NA	NA	TRBV5-5	TRBJ2-7	CASSSGLAVSYEQYF	TGTGCCAGCAGTTCCGGGTTAGCGGTCTCCTACGAGCAGTACTTC
NA	NA	TRBV5-1	TRBJ1-3	CASSFTRQSGNTIYF	TGCGCCAGCAGCTTCACCAGGCAATCTGGAAACACCATATATTTT
NA	NA	TRBV19	TRBJ2-3	CASSTAGDTQYF	TGTGCCAGTAGTACCGCCGGTGATACGCAGTATTTT
NA	NA	TRBV23-1	TRBJ1-4	CASSQSKVSGDEKLFF	TGCGCCAGCAGTCAATCAAAAGTATCGGGTGATGAAAAACTGTTTTTT
NA	NA	TRBV3-1/TRBV3-2	TRBJ2-7	CASSLTSVYEQYF	TGTGCCAGCAGCCTAACTTCGGTTTACGAGCAGTACTTC
NA	TRBD2	TRBV7-3	TRBJ2-1	CASTYGGNHEQFF	TGTGCCAGCACCTACGGGGGGAACCATGAGCAGTTCTTC
NA	NA	TRBV5-1	TRBJ1-5	CASSPGTSSNQPQHF	TGCGCCAGCAGCCCCGGGACAAGTAGCAATCAGCCCCAGCATTTT
NA	NA	TRBV19	TRBJ1-5	CASSNGGGNQPQHF	TGTGCCAGTAGTAACGGAGGAGGGAATCAGCCCCAGCATTTT
NA	TRBD2	TRBV7-2	TRBJ2-5	CASSPLGGQETQYF	TGTGCCAGCAGCCCCCTGGGGGGGCAAGAGACCCAGTACTTC
NA	NA	TRBV14	TRBJ2-3	CASSQDTPAGDTQYF	TGTGCCAGCAGCCAAGATACGCCCGCCGGGGATACGCAGTATTTT
NA	TRBD1	TRBV9	TRBJ1-4	CASSSPGTAATNEKLFF	TGTGCCAGCAGCTCCCCTGGGACAGCAGCAACTAATGAAAAACTGTTTTTT
few	NA	TRBV21-1	TRBJ1-2	CASSKSTGDGGYTF	TGTGCCAGCAGCAAAAGCACAGGGGACGGCGGCTACACCTTC
NA	TRBD1	TRBV28	TRBJ2-1	CASSLSSRGLNNEQFF	TGTGCCAGCAGTTTATCGAGCAGGGGGCTTAACAATGAGCAGTTCTTC
NA	NA	TRBV4-3	TRBJ2-5	CASSPGVGPEETQYF	TGCGCCAGCAGCCCTGGCGTGGGCCCGGAAGAGACCCAGTACTTC
NA	NA	TRBV6-4	TRBJ2-1	CASSGQGGVNEQFF	TGTGCCAGCAGTGGACAGGGAGGTGTCAATGAGCAGTTCTTC
NA	TRBD2	TRBV2	TRBJ2-5	CASRSLAGGQETQYF	TGTGCCAGCAGGTCGCTAGCGGGGGGGCAAGAGACCCAGTACTTC
NA	NA	TRBV28	TRBJ2-3	CASRDSRGRGTQYF	TGTGCCAGCAGGGACTCAAGGGGGCGGGGTACGCAGTATTTT
NA	TRBD1	TRBV10-3	TRBJ2-5	CAISGRTGPKQETQYF	TGTGCCATCAGTGGTAGGACAGGACCCAAGCAAGAGACCCAGTACTTC
few	TRBD1	TRBV5-1	TRBJ2-1	CASSLGDREGNEQFF	TGCGCCAGCAGCTTGGGGGACAGGGAAGGGAATGAGCAGTTCTTC
NA	NA	TRBV2	TRBJ1-2	CASTFTGDYGYTF	TGTGCCAGCACTTTCACAGGTGATTATGGCTACACCTTC
NA	NA	TRBV5-6	TRBJ1-4	CASSSRGFNEKLFF	TGTGCCAGCAGCTCCCGGGGTTTTAATGAAAAACTGTTTTTT
NA	TRBD1	TRBV6-5	TRBJ2-7	CASSYFGQGGEQYF	TGTGCCAGCAGTTACTTCGGACAGGGCGGCGAGCAGTACTTC
NA	TRBD2	TRBV10-2	TRBJ2-2	CASVHGGDVWTGELFF	TGCGCCAGCGTTCACGGGGGGGATGTATGGACCGGGGAGCTGTTTTTT
few	NA	TRBV3-1/TRBV3-2	TRBJ1-2	CASSQGHSPDGYTF	TGTGCCAGCAGCCAAGGCCACTCTCCGGATGGCTACACCTTC
NA	NA	TRBV15	TRBJ2-3	CATSRDGLRTDTQYF	TGTGCCACCAGCAGAGATGGACTGCGCACAGATACGCAGTATTTT
NA	NA	TRBV27	TRBJ2-7	CASSLSSGRGYEQYF	TGTGCCAGCAGTTTATCGTCAGGTAGGGGCTACGAGCAGTACTTC
NA	NA	TRBV15	TRBJ1-1	CATSRAYSAGTEAFF	TGTGCCACCAGCAGAGCTTATAGTGCTGGCACTGAAGCTTTCTTT
few	TRBD1	TRBV18	TRBJ1-1	CASSPQTDRGPEAFF	TGTGCCAGCTCACCCCAAACGGACAGGGGGCCTGAAGCTTTCTTT
NA	NA	TRBV2	TRBJ2-2	CASAQGPNTGELFF	TGTGCCAGCGCACAGGGACCGAACACCGGGGAGCTGTTTTTT
NA	NA	TRBV10-3	TRBJ1-3	CAISESLAQSPGNTIYF	TGTGCCATCAGTGAGAGTCTAGCTCAATCCCCTGGAAACACCATATATTTT
NA	NA	TRBV6-5	TRBJ1-2	CASSYGAGSDYGYTF	TGTGCCAGCAGTTACGGGGCAGGGTCGGACTATGGCTACACCTTC
NA	NA	TRBV11-2	TRBJ1-1	CASSLESLVAEAFF	TGTGCCAGCAGCTTAGAAAGCTTGGTGGCTGAAGCTTTCTTT
NA	TRBD1	TRBV30	TRBJ2-5	CAWRPYDRVGETQYF	TGTGCCTGGCGCCCTTACGACAGGGTGGGAGAGACCCAGTACTTC
NA	TRBD1	TRBV19	TRBJ1-5	CASRVPGQSNQPQHF	TGTGCCAGTAGAGTTCCGGGACAGAGCAATCAGCCCCAGCATTTT
NA	NA	TRBV2	TRBJ1-6	CASTSGLRSSSYNSPLHF	TGTGCCAGCACCTCCGGACTGCGCTCCAGCTCCTATAATTCACCCCTCCACTTT
NA	TRBD1	TRBV5-6	TRBJ2-2	CASSLDRAAANTGELFF	TGTGCCAGCAGCCTAGACAGGGCAGCGGCGAACACCGGGGAGCTGTTTTTT
NA	NA	TRBV30	TRBJ1-6	CACPRDRSSYNSPLHF	TGTGCCTGTCCGCGGGACCGGAGCTCCTATAATTCACCCCTCCACTTT
NA	TRBD2	TRBV5-1	TRBJ2-7	CASRYRPGLAGGRPYEQYF	TGCGCCAGCAGGTACCGCCCCGGACTAGCGGGGGGCCGACCCTACGAGCAGTACTTC